This T cell receptor (beta chain) was sequenced during a study of Graves' ophthalmopathy and Graves' hyperthyroidism. This clonotype occurred many times. The V and J ends lost 8 bases and 5 bases, in that order; junction bases with no gene match: 11. Per germline, CDR1 SEHNR and CDR2 FQNEAQ (reference sequence). CDR3 length: 14 amino acids. RNA transcripts were the source from which TCR beta CDR3 regions were amplified. HTBI primers primed a first-round RT-PCR, and a second-round multiplex PCR followed. MiXCR, run by TCRdb on the multiplex PCR reads, gives a single entry per CDR3 protein. This repertoire shows hundreds of thousands of distinct CDR3 sequences, 40% found once; its top ten account for 35% to 55%.

Sequencing was carried out using peripheral blood. This rearrangement joins TRBV7-9 to TRBJ2-5; 7 bases line up with TRBD2. The receptor was isolated from an adult man with Graves' ophthalmopathy. This CDR3 reads CASGERGADETQYF. In nucleotides, the CDR3 is TGTGCCAGCGGGGAGCGGGGAGCCGATGAGACCCAGTACTTC.